The 30 T cell receptor beta chains presented below share a single source sample, sequenced in a study of T cell clonality in common variable immunodeficiency. This table comes from immunoSEQ multiplex PCR, and its TCRdb copy is limited to in-frame clones, with some not included. The repertoire consists of about 35,000 clones, none detected only once. The sample was peripheral blood mononuclear cells. These receptors were obtained from a person aged 18 to 69 in good health.

This clone was found many times. The CDR3 is cut off 3 residues early in the read; its end comes from the germline J gene. This chain links TRBV2 with TRBJ2-7, with D perhaps matching TRBD1 (6 bases). Germline V gene lookup returns CDR1 SNHLY and CDR2 FYNNEI. The V and J ends lost 6 bases and 2 bases respectively, with 8 bases between them. This CDR3 comprises 12 residues. The chain's CDR3 is CASSRGPYEQYF. The CDR3 DNA, read in part, is TGTGCCAGCAGCAGGGGCCCCTACGAG.

This clone was seen ten or more times. The read ends 3 residues before the CDR3 terminus; that terminus is restored from the germline J gene. The chain has TRBV20-1 and TRBJ2-7; TRBD1 aligns across 8 bases. Germline CDR1 reads DFQATT; CDR2 reads SNEGSKA (reference sequence). The CDR3 runs to 13 residues. Losses at the gene ends were 4 bases for V and 6 bases for J; bases not matched to a gene: 8. The sequenced part of the CDR3 DNA is TGCAGTGCTAAGGCGGACAGGGAATCCGAG. This gives the protein CSAKADRESE. The whole CDR3 protein reads CSAKADRESEQYF.

This clone appeared many times. Sequencing ends 3 residues short of the CDR3 end; the germline J gene provides the rest. The chain uses TRBV5-1 and TRBJ2-1; 11 bases are shared with TRBD2. V shed 3 bases and J 6 bases; nucleotides not matched to a gene: 8. Germline V gives CDR1 SGHRS, CDR2 YFSETQ. The CDR3 spans 16 residues. The CDR3: CASSWTLAGGPNEQFF. Incomplete CDR3 DNA: TGCGCCAGCAGCTGGACCTTAGCGGGAGGGCCCAATGAG.

This clone was counted ten times or more. The read falls 3 residues short of the CDR3 end, and the missing part is taken from the germline J gene. This chain uses TRBV5-4 with TRBJ2-3, with 8 bases that match TRBD2. Germline V gene sequence: CDR1 SGHNT, CDR2 YYREEE (reference sequence). The V and J ends lost 1 base and 5 bases, in that order; junction bases with no gene match: 3. The CDR3 consists of 14 residues. CDR3 in amino acids: CASSLREGKDTQYF. The CDR3 DNA, read in part, is TGTGCCAGCAGCTTGCGGGAGGGGAAAGATACG. The entire variable domain, with the rest obtained from reference TRBV5-4 and TRBJ2-3, is as follows: ETGVTQSPTHLIKTRGQQVTLRCSSQSGHNTVSWYQQALGQGPQFIFQYYREEENGRGNFPPRFSGLQFPNYSSELNVNALELDDSALYLCASSLREGKDTQYFGPGTRLTVL.

This clone was found a few times. The CDR3 is cut off 3 residues early in the read; its end comes from the germline J gene. The genes are TRBV5-5 and TRBJ2-7; 9 nucleotides match TRBD1. CDR1 and CDR2 from the germline V gene are SGHKS and YYEKEE (reference sequence). CDR3 length: 15 residues. V was pared by 5 bases and J by 4 bases, with 10 bases of the junction left unmatched. The CDR3 loop reads CASSTTPGQGYEQYF. Incomplete CDR3 DNA: TGTGCCAGCAGTACAACCCCGGGACAGGGATACGAG.

There are a few counts of this clone. The read is 3 residues too short to cover the CDR3 end, so that end is filled in from the germline J gene. The chain recombines TRBV30 with TRBJ1-2; possibly TRBD1 for D (5 bases). The CDR3 totals 12 residues. Germline CDR1 reads GTSNPN; CDR2 reads SVGIG (reference sequence). The covered CDR3 bases are TGTGCCTGGGGGGGGGAGACCTACGAC. Encoded protein: CAWGGETYD. The entire CDR3 reads CAWGGETYDYTF. Full variable domain (remainder filled in from reference TRBV30 and TRBJ1-2): SQTIHQWPATLVQPVGSPLSLECTVEGTSNPNLYWYRQAAGRGLQLLFYSVGIGQISSEVPQNLSASRPQDRQFILSSKKLLLSDSGFYLCAWGGETYDYTFGSGTRLTVV.

There are a few counts of this clone. The read is 3 residues too short to cover the CDR3 end, so that end is filled in from the germline J gene. This chain connects TRBV30 to TRBJ1-2; the match to TRBD1 covers 8 bases. Germline V gives CDR1 GTSNPN, CDR2 SVGIG (reference sequence). This CDR3 is built from 14 residues. This CDR3 reads CAWSRRTGLNDYTF. CDR3 DNA (partial): TGTGCCTGGAGTAGGAGGACAGGGTTGAATGAC.

Concerning this clone: The read gets to within 3 residues of the CDR3 end, and the germline J gene fills in the rest. This rearrangement joins TRBV19 to TRBJ2-1, with TRBD2 matching 7 bases. The CDR3 spans 16 residues. Germline CDR1 is LNHDA and CDR2 is SQIVND (reference sequence). V lost 4 bases and J lost 7; bases outside the gene matches: 13. CDR3 sequence reads: CASSTTSAPLRNEQFF. Partial CDR3 DNA: TGTGCCAGTAGTACAACTAGCGCTCCTCTCAGGAATGAG.

Of note for this clone: The read gets to within 3 residues of the CDR3 end, and the germline J gene fills in the rest. The chain carries TRBV7-9 and TRBJ2-5, with a weak D call TRBD1 (6 bases). The CDR3 has 14 residues. Trimming took 6 bases from V and 3 from J, leaving 14 bases between them. CDR1 SEHNR and CDR2 FQNEAQ come from the germline V gene (reference sequence). The CDR3 DNA, read in part, is TGTGCCAGCAGACTAACAGGGTTGGAAGAGACC. Amino acid sequence: CASRLTGLEET. The complete CDR3 protein is CASRLTGLEETQYF.

In this sample, this clone turned up a few times. One end of the junction does not line up with germline, which may come from a read error. The CDR3 goes on 3 residues after the read ends, and that part is filled in from the germline J gene. The chain is built from TRBV7-9 and TRBJ2-1; D unclear. This CDR3 region has 12 residues. Per the germline V gene, CDR1 is SEHNR and CDR2 is FQNEAQ (reference sequence). The part of the CDR3 DNA that was read is TGTTCCAGCAGCTTAGACCACGGTGAG. It codes for CSSSLDHGE. The full CDR3 reads CSSSLDHGEQFF.

This clone was recorded many times. Read coverage stops 3 residues before the CDR3 terminus; the germline J gene supplies the remainder. The chain employs TRBV5-1 and TRBJ2-3, with 7 nucleotides matching TRBD1. This CDR3 is 14 amino acids long. Germline lookup yields CDR1 SGHRS and CDR2 YFSETQ. The CDR3 DNA, read in part, is TGCGCCAGCAGCGTACAAACAGGGGAGTCGGCG. It translates to CASSVQTGESA. The whole CDR3 region reads CASSVQTGESAQYF.

This clone was observed at least ten times. The sequenced part of the CDR3 DNA is TGCAGTGCTAGAGAAGGGGGGGGCCCTTGGTACAATGAG. This gives the protein CSAREGGGPWYNE. The entire CDR3 is CSAREGGGPWYNEQFF. This chain joins TRBV20-1 and TRBJ2-1; the D gene is possibly TRBD2 (7 bases). The read gets to within 3 residues of the CDR3 end, and the germline J gene fills in the rest. Deletions cut 0 bases from V and 4 bases from J, with 16 bases between. The CDR3 has 16 amino acids. Germline values: CDR1 DFQATT, CDR2 SNEGSKA (reference sequence).

This clone was observed many times. The read ends 3 residues before the CDR3 terminus; that terminus is restored from the germline J gene. The rearrangement joins TRBV19 to TRBJ1-5, with a possible D match to TRBD1 (5 bases). Germline-derived CDR1 and CDR2 are LNHDA and SQIVND (reference sequence). The germline V and J ends were trimmed by 4 bases and 0 bases, with 19 bases remaining between them. There are 18 residues in the CDR3. CDR3 region: CASSTQGQFLYSNQPQHF. The covered CDR3 bases are TGTGCCAGTAGTACGCAGGGTCAGTTTCTATATAGCAATCAGCCC.

This clone was counted at least ten times. The observed sequence ends 3 residues before the CDR3 terminus, with the missing tail filled in from the germline J gene. The rearrangement uses TRBV7-6 and TRBJ1-5, with D uncertain. The CDR3 is made up of 14 amino acids. Germline CDR1 is SGHVS and CDR2 is FNYEAQ. Trimming removed 1 base from V and 9 bases from J, with 13 bases in between. CDR3 residues: CASSLERALGPQHF. The CDR3 DNA, read in part, is TGTGCCAGCAGCTTAGAGCGGGCATTGGGGCCC.

The sample holds many counts of this clone. Coverage ceases 3 residues before the CDR3 finishes, and the germline J gene fills in the end. The genes are TRBV20-1 and TRBJ2-5; 9 bases line up with TRBD2. Trimming cost V 3 bases and J 2 bases; bases outside gene matches: 10. The CDR3 runs to 16 residues. CDR1 and CDR2 from the germline V gene are DFQATT and SNEGSKA (reference sequence). The CDR3: CSARTSMLAGQETQYF. The sequenced CDR3 bases are TGCAGTGCTAGGACCTCCATGCTAGCGGGGCAAGAGACC.

At least ten counts were recorded for this clone. The read halts 3 residues ahead of the CDR3 end, with the missing end drawn from the germline J gene. The chain recombines TRBV7-9 with TRBJ2-2, with D tentatively TRBD1 (6 bases). From germline, CDR1 is SEHNR and CDR2 FQNEAQ (reference sequence). V was trimmed by 3 bases and J by 3 bases, leaving 11 bases between them. The CDR3 loop spans 15 amino acids. The DNA read from the CDR3 is TGTGCCAGCAGCTTGCAGGGGCCCGACACCGGGGAG. As protein: CASSLQGPDTGE. The full CDR3 protein reads CASSLQGPDTGELFF.

This clone was counted at least ten times. The read ends 3 residues shy of where the CDR3 ends; the end is completed using the germline J gene. The V call is TRBV29-1, the J call TRBJ1-1; D call uncertain. V lost 1 base, J lost 4 bases, and 13 bases lay in between. The germline gives CDR1 SQVTM, CDR2 ANQGSEA. This CDR3 comprises 14 residues. The CDR3 here is CSVEGAVRGTEAFF. The CDR3 DNA, read in part, is TGCAGCGTTGAAGGGGCAGTCCGGGGCACTGAA.

This clone was counted at least ten times. With the read ending 3 residues before the CDR3 end, the germline J gene is used to fill in that end. The V gene is TRBV20-1, the J gene TRBJ2-7, with 7 bases matching TRBD2. After removal of 6 bases from V and 0 bases from J, the junction contained 8 bases not matched to a gene. CDR1 is DFQATT and CDR2 is SNEGSKA in the germline V gene (reference sequence). The CDR3 is 14 amino acids. The CDR3 protein is CSAPPAGLSYEQYF. Incomplete CDR3 DNA: TGCAGTGCCCCCCCAGCGGGACTCTCCTACGAG.

This clone was counted many times. The CDR3 end falls 3 residues outside the read, so it is completed with the germline J gene. This chain joins TRBV6-1 and TRBJ2-7, with TRBD1 matching 7 bases. The V gene's germline CDR1 is MNHNS and CDR2 SASEGT. This CDR3 contains 16 residues. J gave up 0 bases and V 4 bases, and 9 bases lay outside the gene matches. CDR3 region: CASSVGGQYLSYEQYF. CDR3 DNA, as far as it was read: TGTGCCAGCAGTGTTGGGGGACAGTACCTCTCCTACGAG.

The table lists this clone with many counts. The read stops 3 residues short of the end of the CDR3; the missing end is completed from the germline J gene. The gene calls are TRBV6-2 or TRBV6-3 and TRBJ2-2; D possibly corresponds to TRBD1 (6 bases). The ends were cut back, 4 bases at V and 7 bases at J, with 22 bases in the middle. The CDR3 has 17 amino acids. Germline V gives CDR1 MNHEY, CDR2 SVGEGT. The covered CDR3 bases are TGTGCCAGCAGTTTCCCGGGACACCCGAGTTCCAACGGGGAG. Translated: CASSFPGHPSSNGE. The CDR3 in its entirety is CASSFPGHPSSNGELFF.

This clone was recorded at least ten times. The read ends 3 residues early relative to the CDR3; the germline J gene fills the gap. The chain is built from TRBV20-1 and TRBJ1-5, with D uncertain. V lost 3 bases and J 0 bases, leaving 9 bases between the germline ends. The germline gives CDR1 DFQATT, CDR2 SNEGSKA (reference sequence). This CDR3 region has 14 residues. The part of the CDR3 DNA that was read is TGCAGTGCTAGTGACATCTATAGCAATCAGCCC. It yields the protein CSASDIYSNQP. The whole CDR3 protein reads CSASDIYSNQPQHF.

This clone has a handful of counts. The read falls 3 residues short of the CDR3 end, and the missing part is taken from the germline J gene. V is TRBV5-1 and J is TRBJ2-5; 9 bases are a match to TRBD1. J was trimmed by 3 bases and V by 4 bases; bases with no gene match: 13. Germline CDR1 SGHRS, CDR2 YFSETQ. The CDR3 loop spans 17 amino acids. This chain's CDR3 is CASSAWGSRTGEETQYF. The part of the CDR3 DNA that was read is TGCGCCAGCAGCGCTTGGGGGTCCCGGACAGGGGAAGAGACC.

This clone was counted many times. The read comes to an end 3 residues before the CDR3 does, leaving the germline J gene to fill in the end. Within the sample, other DNA sequences also encode this same CDR3. V usage is TRBV5-1 and J usage is TRBJ1-2; 12 bases map to TRBD1. The germline V gene encodes CDR1 SGHRS and CDR2 YFSETQ. CDR3 size: 15 residues. The chain's CDR3 is CASSLAGTGGEGYTF. The CDR3 DNA, read in part, is TGCGCCAGCAGCTTGGCCGGGACAGGGGGCGAGGGC.

This clone was seen ten or more times. The read terminates 3 residues ahead of where the CDR3 ends, so the germline J gene completes it. The chain combines TRBV6-1 with TRBJ2-5, with 11 bases fitting TRBD1. V trimming: 1 base; J trimming: 5 bases; junction bases outside the gene matches: 3. Germline CDR1 is MNHNS and CDR2 is SASEGT. This CDR3 region has 15 residues. The chain's CDR3 is CASSEGTGGRETQYF. CDR3 DNA, as far as it was read: TGTGCCAGCAGTGAAGGGACAGGGGGCCGGGAGACC.

This clone occurred many times. The read comes to an end 3 residues before the CDR3 does, leaving the germline J gene to fill in the end. This sequence joins TRBV18 and TRBJ2-3, with 13 nucleotides matching TRBD2. Looked up from germline, CDR1 is KGHSH and CDR2 is LQKENI. The ends lost 0 bases at V and 1 base at J; junction bases unmatched: 1. The CDR3 has 17 residues. The CDR3 bases that were read are TGTGCCAGCTCACCACCGGGGACTAGCGGGGGCACAGATACG. Amino acids: CASSPPGTSGGTDT. The whole CDR3 protein reads CASSPPGTSGGTDTQYF. Full variable domain (rest looked up from reference TRBV18 and TRBJ2-3): NAGVMQNPRHLVRRRGQEARLRCSPMKGHSHVYWYRQLPEEGLKFMVYLQKENIIDESGMPKERFSAEFPKEGPSILRIQQVVRGDSAAYFCASSPPGTSGGTDTQYFGPGTRLTVL.

This clone was found many times. The DNA ends 3 residues before the CDR3 does, and the rest of the CDR3 is filled in from the germline J gene. V gene TRBV4-2 combines with J gene TRBJ2-7, with TRBD2 matching over 13 bases. This CDR3 spans 17 amino acids. Germline V gene data show CDR1 as LGHNA and CDR2 as YNFKEQ. The ends lost 4 bases at V and 4 bases at J; junction bases unmatched: 10. The CDR3 bases that were read are TGTGCCAGCAGCCCGGTCGGGACTAGCGGGGAATTATACGAG. Amino acids: CASSPVGTSGELYE. The whole CDR3 protein is CASSPVGTSGELYEQYF.

In its sample, this clone was seen a few times. The CDR3 protein is CACLGDSTTGELFF. CDR3 bases read: TGTGCCTGTCTGGGGGACAGCACCACCGGGGAG. The gene calls are TRBV30 and TRBJ2-2; 7 bases are shared with TRBD1. The read finishes 3 residues shy of the CDR3 end, and the germline J gene is used to complete it. The germline gives CDR1 GTSNPN, CDR2 SVGIG (reference sequence). V lost 6 bases to trimming and J lost 4 bases; unmatched junction nucleotides: 8. This CDR3 comprises 14 residues.

In its sample, this clone was seen many times. Coverage ceases 3 residues before the CDR3 finishes, and the germline J gene fills in the end. The chain links TRBV7-9 to TRBJ2-7; the D is unclear. Germline CDR1 SEHNR, CDR2 FQNEAQ (reference sequence). The CDR3 has 11 residues. V shed 5 bases and J shed 1 base, with 3 bases lying between them. The CDR3 sequence: CASSPSYEQYF. The CDR3 bases that were read are TGTGCCAGCAGCCCGTCCTACGAG.

This clone was detected ten times or more. Coverage ceases 3 residues before the CDR3 finishes, and the germline J gene fills in the end. The genes are TRBV12-3 or TRBV12-4 and TRBJ1-2; maybe TRBD1 (6 bases). This CDR3 is 14 amino acids long. Trimming cost V 8 bases and J 7 bases, with 20 bases left between them. The CDR3: CASSGDTSHSGYTF. The covered CDR3 bases are TGTGCCAGCTCCGGGGACACTTCACATAGTGGC.

This clone was seen repeatedly, ten times or more. The sequence runs out 3 residues before the end of the CDR3; the remainder is reconstructed from the germline J gene. This chain links TRBV19 with TRBJ1-5; D call uncertain. This CDR3 region has 14 residues. V was trimmed by 5 bases and J by 9 bases, leaving 17 bases between them. Germline CDR1 is LNHDA and CDR2 is SQIVND (reference sequence). This CDR3 is CASSSRLAGGPQHF. The covered CDR3 bases are TGTGCCAGTAGTTCGAGACTAGCGGGAGGGCCC.